The 15 T cell receptor beta chains below were found in one sample sequenced in a study of shared clonotypes between healthy human individuals. The table came from immunoSEQ multiplex PCR; TCRdb's copy has only in-frame clones and leaves some out. The sample lists 760,000 or so clones; 90% to 97% were seen once. Cells designated naive CD8 were CD45RO-negative and were positively selected for CCR7, with terminally differentiated effector memory CD45RA+ cells excluded. Specimen: naive CD8+ T cells sorted from blood. The receptors stem from a man under 40 in good health.

The chain links TRBV7-8 to TRBJ1-1; D not resolved. Germline-derived CDR1 and CDR2 are SGHVS and FQNEAQ. The CDR3 is 13 residues long. Between the trimmed V and J ends, which lost 5 bases and 1 base, there was a span of 8 bases. The CDR3 DNA reads TGTGCCAGCAGCATTGGAACGAACACTGAAGCTTTCTTT. As protein: CASSIGTNTEAFF.

This clone turned up a few times. The chain joins TRBV28 to TRBJ2-2; no reliable D call. V was pared by 3 bases and J by 1 base, with 6 bases between. This CDR3 contains 14 residues. Germline V lookup: CDR1 MDHEN, CDR2 SYDVKM. This CDR3 is CASSLRRNTGELFF. The CDR3 region has the DNA TGTGCCAGCAGTTTGCGGCGGAACACCGGGGAGCTGTTTTTT.

This rearrangement joins TRBV11-2 to TRBJ2-7, with 8 positions matching TRBD1. The CDR3 spans 16 residues. Trimming at V came to 1 base and at J to 4 bases, leaving 9 bases not matched to a gene. CDR1 and CDR2 from the germline V gene are SGHAT and FQNNGV. This CDR3 reads CASSLGHRGVMYEQYF. CDR3 in DNA: TGTGCCAGCAGCTTAGGCCACAGGGGGGTAATGTACGAGCAGTACTTC. The whole variable domain, remainder taken from reference TRBV11-2 and TRBJ2-7, is EAGVAQSPRYKIIEKRQSVAFWCNPISGHATLYWYQQILGQGPKLLIQFQNNGVVDDSQLPKDRFSAERLKGVDSTLKIQPAKLEDSAVYLCASSLGHRGVMYEQYFGPGTRLTVT.

This clone has a single count. The chain combines TRBV27 with TRBJ2-1; 10 positions match TRBD2. Germline V gene sequence: CDR1 MNHEY, CDR2 SMNVEV (reference sequence). V lost 2 bases to trimming and J lost 2 bases; unmatched junction nucleotides: 6. The length of the CDR3 is 17 residues. CDR3 region: CASSLGTSVDAYNEQFF. CDR3 coding DNA: TGTGCCAGCAGTTTAGGGACTAGCGTAGACGCCTACAATGAGCAGTTCTTC.

This clone was detected once. The chain uses TRBV12-5 and TRBJ2-5; perhaps TRBD1 as D (5 bases). This CDR3 region has 13 residues. From germline, CDR1 is LGHNT and CDR2 FRNRAP. Trimming took 7 bases from V and 2 from J, leaving 11 bases between them. The DNA of the CDR3 is TGTGCTAGTGCCCTGGGGCAGCAAGAGACCCAGTACTTC. Amino acids: CASALGQQETQYF.

V gene TRBV10-3 combines with J gene TRBJ2-3; TRBD2 matches 8 bases. The length of the CDR3 is 17 residues. Germline V lookup: CDR1 ENHRY, CDR2 SYGVKD. The CDR3 here is CALRPGIAGLNTDTQYF. Here the CDR3 DNA reads TGTGCGCTCAGGCCGGGGATAGCGGGATTAAACACAGATACGCAGTATTTT.

This sequence joins TRBV4-3 and TRBJ1-1, with D possibly matching TRBD1 (5 bases). Germline CDR1 reads LGHNA; CDR2 reads YSLEER. Trimming cost V 0 bases and J 1 base, with 12 bases left between them. This CDR3 comprises 16 residues. CDR3 region: CASSQDRRGRNTEAFF. Here the CDR3 DNA reads TGCGCCAGCAGCCAAGATCGTCGGGGGAGGAACACTGAAGCTTTCTTT.

CDR3 nucleotides: TGCGCCAGCAGCCCCCCAGGGAACAATGAGCAGTTCTTC. Translation gives CASSPPGNNEQFF. The chain carries TRBV5-1 and TRBJ2-1; D perhaps matches TRBD1 (5 bases). The germline V gene has CDR1 SGHRS and CDR2 YFSETQ. V lost 4 bases and J 5 bases, leaving 10 bases between the germline ends. This CDR3 has 13 amino acids.

Here the CDR3 DNA reads TGTGCCAGCAGCTATGGGACAGGGGGGTCGGAGCAGTACTTC. Translated, it gives CASSYGTGGSEQYF. The rearrangement links TRBV9 to TRBJ2-7, with TRBD1 matching over 11 bases. V lost 4 bases to trimming and J lost 7 bases; unmatched junction nucleotides: 7. The CDR3 extends over 14 amino acids. CDR1 is SGDLS, CDR2 YYNGEE, per germline.

This clone was observed once. The CDR3 here is CAISLADTYEQYF. The DNA for the CDR3 is TGTGCCATCAGCCTAGCGGATACCTACGAGCAGTACTTC. This chain joins TRBV10-3 and TRBJ2-7; 7 bases fit TRBD2. The V and J ends lost 6 bases and 2 bases, in that order; junction bases with no gene match: 4. Germline V gene data show CDR1 as ENHRY and CDR2 as SYGVKD. The CDR3 runs to 13 residues.

This sequence joins TRBV11-2 and TRBJ2-7, with D perhaps matching TRBD2 (5 bases). The CDR3 extends over 16 amino acids. Germline values: CDR1 SGHAT, CDR2 FQNNGV. CDR3 in DNA: TGTGCTAGCCGTCCCGAGGGAGCCGTTGAGAGATACGAGCAGTACTTC. Protein: CASRPEGAVERYEQYF.

The V call is TRBV5-1, the J call TRBJ1-1; D is undetermined. Trimming left V 2 bases short and J 2 bases short, with 13 bases between. Germline V gene sequence: CDR1 SGHRS, CDR2 YFSETQ. The CDR3 is 15 amino acids. The CDR3 sequence is CASSFRIAANTEAFF. CDR3 in DNA: TGCGCCAGCAGCTTCCGGATAGCAGCTAACACTGAAGCTTTCTTT. Together with reference TRBV5-1 and TRBJ1-1, the CDR3 gives the full variable domain: KAGVTQTPRYLIKTRGQQVTLSCSPISGHRSVSWYQQTPGQGLQFLFEYFSETQRNKGNFPGRFSGRQFSNSRSEMNVSTLELGDSALYLCASSFRIAANTEAFFGQGTRLTVV.

The chain couples TRBV9 to TRBJ2-1; no clear D. V was shortened by 2 bases and J by 8 bases, with 14 bases between the two germline ends. The CDR3 totals 14 residues. The germline gives CDR1 SGDLS, CDR2 YYNGEE. The CDR3 region has the DNA TGTGCCAGCAGCGTGACAACCAATCTCTATGAGCAGTTCTTC. It encodes CASSVTTNLYEQFF.

Comment on this clone: The sample holds other DNA sequences that translate to the same CDR3. V usage is TRBV5-6 and J usage is TRBJ2-4; unclear D gene. The V and J ends lost 5 bases and 0 bases respectively, with 9 bases between them. The CDR3 consists of 14 residues. CDR1 and CDR2 (germline): SGHDT, YYEEEE. CDR3 residues: CASRLWGAKNIQYF. The CDR3 DNA follows: TGTGCCAGCAGACTTTGGGGAGCCAAAAACATTCAGTACTTC.

The chain joins TRBV11-2 to TRBJ2-7; the match to TRBD2 covers 11 bases. The CDR3 is made up of 18 amino acids. Germline CDR1 SGHAT, CDR2 FQNNGV. The ends lost 0 bases at V and 2 bases at J; junction bases unmatched: 9. CDR3 protein: CASSLDSLGTSGPYEQYF. The CDR3 DNA is TGTGCCAGCAGCTTAGATTCGTTAGGGACTAGCGGACCCTACGAGCAGTACTTC.